Reported below is one TCR beta chain. The antigen is undetermined. V was shortened by 1 base and J by 0 bases, with 10 bases between the two germline ends. Germline lookup yields CDR1 SGHTA and CDR2 FQGTGA. The CDR3 length is 15 residues. The record originates from a study of CD8+ T cells in alopecia areata. Study details: It was 6 to 18 months of tofacitinib, and then there were 6 months off drug.

Treatment defined: oral pan-JAK inhibitor, 5-10 mg twice daily. General study points: It was less clear whether patients shared TCRs than it was in mice, possibly because of HLA.

Extracted RNA was reverse transcribed into cDNA, the sequencing template. TCRdb's table, derived via immunoSEQ multiplex PCR, lists solely in-frame clones and lacks some. The table records approximately 120,000 clones, roughly 55% of them present only once. Sequenced material: CD4+ T cells sorted from blood, taken at week 4, from a patient treated with tofacitinib. The chain links TRBV7-3 to TRBJ2-7, with D perhaps matching TRBD1 (6 bases). This clonotype was sampled from a human donor with alopecia areata. The CDR3 loop is CASSLIGQPSYEQYF. CDR3 bases: TGTGCCAGCAGCTTAATAGGACAGCCCTCCTACGAGCAGTACTTC.